This T cell receptor (beta chain) was identified during a study of cytomegalovirus exposure and HLA in healthy donors (dated by TCRdb to between 2016 and 2019). Regarding the complete study: An earlier analysis of 587 of the donors reported 250 to 300 Gb of sequence data and around 120 million unique TCR beta sequences from about 180 million T cells. An early release covering just under 650 HLA-typed donors comprised 250 to 350 gigabases of sequencing data and 65 million to 100 million unique TCR sequences. Of the approximately 400 genotyped donors, over 80% were placed in the genetic ancestry cluster associated with self-reported Caucasian donors. The study aimed to test whether signatures of past pathogen exposure could be identified by cataloging public T cell receptors. The study profiled the T cell repertoires of 500 to 800 subjects by immunosequencing and related them to cytomegalovirus serostatus. A separate validation cohort of 90 to 150 different subjects was used in addition to the approximately 610-subject first cohort. To predict cytomegalovirus infection status, the study combined high-throughput TCR immunosequencing, statistical association of individual TCRs with disease status, and machine learning. In a later analysis, previously published TCR beta repertoires from hundreds of donors were re-analyzed and high-resolution HLA genotyping was added so that TCR occurrence patterns could be studied. In the later analysis, no new phenotypic data were used to find candidate immune exposures; instead, reliance was placed on TCR beta sequences and their occurrence across donors. An earlier analysis of fewer than 700 of the donors applied high-throughput TCR beta sequencing to assess whether each TCR beta V gene segment acted as functional or pseudogenic. Alongside the repertoire data, information on donor age, sex, ethnicity and CMV serostatus was compiled. A later genetic analysis used genome-wide SNP genotypes for about 60% of the roughly 670 donors, treating that subset as a discovery cohort. Every discovery cohort repertoire had been produced on one sequencing platform. Class I and class II HLA loci were covered by the typing at four-digit resolution. Typing coverage varied by locus: 629-630 donors for A, B, C, DRB1 and DQB1; under 550 for DQA1; around 570 for DPA1; under 490 for DPB1. Because of strong linkage in the cohort, five DR-DQ haplotypes were treated as single units for association and clustering. Among several hundred genotyped donors of the cohort, an average of roughly 230,000 unique TCR beta nucleotide sequences was sequenced per donor, of which about 18% were non-productive. Study-level results and caveats: A later genetic analysis associated a missense DCLRE1C variant with V-gene and J-gene trimming of TCR beta chains, and an independent cohort replicated the association. Assigning TCR associations to individual alleles was difficult when HLA alleles, especially DR and DQ, strongly co-occurred. It was suggested by the authors that the approach could potentially be generalized to other disease states and immunological phenotypes. Because HLA typing was missing for some donors at each locus, association tests included only the typed subset. A later analysis found that most CMV-associated TCR beta chains appeared HLA-restricted, with HLA associations seemingly driven largely by CMV exposure. In a later analysis, several top co-occurrence clusters were reported to appear linked to parvovirus B19, influenza, CMV and Epstein-Barr virus. Broadly in line with IMGT annotations, most TCR beta V segments showed up in productive rearrangements about 87% or about 30% of the time in an earlier analysis of several hundred of the donors. A later analysis associated approximately 17,000 TCR beta sequences with specific HLA alleles at a false discovery rate of 0.05. Correlated functional status among segregating V segments might be attributable to linkage disequilibrium, but an unknown experimental factor could not be ruled out. A few of the identified cytomegalovirus-associated TCR beta chains were confirmed in vitro to be specific for cytomegalovirus antigens. Most TCR sequences were observed very rarely across donors, whereas some public TCRs were present in many individuals. A later analysis found that TCR association rates varied across HLA loci, with DRB1 alleles showing the most associated TCRs and HLA-C alleles the fewest. In a later analysis, HLA-associated TCR beta chains were found to be more clonally expanded and to have lower generation probabilities than equally common non-associated chains. The classifier was reported to diagnose cytomegalovirus status with high specificity and sensitivity in both the original and validation cohorts. A further reported finding was that TCR beta sequences accurately predicted the HLA-A and HLA-B alleles for most subjects in the first cohort. In the study, some 160 TCR beta chains were listed as associated with cytomegalovirus. Compared with the approximately 720-donor mean, donors in an Asian-associated ancestry cluster had fewer N-insertions in productive TCRs, according to a later genetic analysis. The cohort was sequenced for TCR beta chains only, and without alpha or paired-chain data the features that could be detected were limited. For the cohort, immune exposure information was limited to CMV serostatus. A cluster of highly shared sequence variants was judged likely to be a technical artifact of the sequencing pipeline. Because counts were too low, approximately 15 rarely observed V segments, including chromosome 9 orphons, were excluded from the earlier analysis of 587 of the donors. Presence/absence analyses assumed roughly uniform sequencing depth across donors, an assumption that may not hold.

Concerning this clone itself: Its antigen target is currently unknown. Base-call qualities are not available, and no considerably larger clone is one nucleotide away.

Library preparation was by the immunoSEQ multiplex PCR assay. A mixture of 60 forward primers for TCR Vbeta segments and 13 reverse primers for TCR Jbeta segments was used in the multiplex PCR. A multiplex PCR assay on genomic DNA amplified the CDR3 region of rearranged TCR beta genes. Amplified TCR beta libraries were sequenced as 87-base-pair reads on the Illumina HiSeq System. Under the source paper's analysis protocol: A later analysis tallied some 79 million unique TCR beta chains across the 660 or so repertoires, and some 10 million of those chains were shared by two or more donors. Raw reads were error-corrected and collapsed into unique sequences by a nearest-neighbor algorithm in which closely related sequences were merged to remove PCR and sequencing errors. To assign V, D and J gene segments, CDR3 sequences were aligned to IMGT reference sequences. For a sequence to be retained, a match of at least six nucleotides to both a V gene segment and a J gene segment was required. A rearrangement counted as productive if the CDR3 had no stop codons and remained in frame with V and J, and every other rearrangement counted as non-productive. Following IMGT convention, CDR3 was defined as the stretch from the second conserved V-encoded cysteine up to the conserved J-encoded phenylalanine. The earlier analysis of some 580 of the donors excluded any sequence lacking an unambiguous match to a single V gene segment. In an earlier analysis of a few hundred of the donors, V segments were called functional above 56.7% productive rearrangements and were called segregating when the between-donor standard deviation exceeded 5%. A statistical classification framework was built for diagnosing cytomegalovirus status from the catalog of TCR beta chain sequences. V and J gene assignment, in a later analysis, came from comparing TCR nucleotide sequences with IMGT/GENE-DB human TR gene sequences. The TCRdist pipeline was used in a later analysis to assign CDR3 sequences and most-parsimonious VDJ recombination scenarios. In a later analysis, each TCR beta chain was defined by its CDR3 amino acid sequence together with its V-gene family, and reads without a unique V-gene family were excluded. As a way to deal with suspected cross-contamination and a sequencing artifact, a later analysis dropped 500 to 700 nucleotide sequences that were highly shared and had low generation probability. In a later analysis, a clonal expansion index was calculated for each public chain from normalized within-repertoire ranks of inferred template counts. A later analysis computed generation probabilities with a VDJ recombination model fitted to out-of-frame rearrangements, and checked the results against IGoR. Hypergeometric tests were used in a later analysis to score TCR-TCR, TCR-HLA and TCR-CMV co-occurrence, with a repertoire-size bias correction applied to the TCR pairs. False discovery rates were estimated in a later analysis by permuting HLA or CMV assignments 20 times. In a later analysis, co-occurring TCRs were grouped using DBSCAN, and TCRdist sequence similarity was added for clustering within HLA-allele-positive subsets. Repertoires with fewer than 30,000 or more than 120,000 public chains, plus five repertoires with anomalous nucleotide sharing, were excluded from co-occurrence clustering. TCRdb stores this immuneACCESS table with in-frame sequences only. Part of the clones is absent; in the studies checked, under half of the shortfall reflects unresolved V genes, and no reason is known for the rest. Clonal size and the V and J genes are those of that table, whereas D and trimming came from the DNA. A total of around 130,000 clones appear in this sample, 81% of them only once. The ten most abundant clones make up around 0.67% of the sample.

In total, approximately 700 healthy bone marrow donors made up the cohort. At the time of sampling, every cohort member was nominally healthy, though immune exposures that went unrecorded were likely present. The donor tested CMV seronegative and was one of the 352 seronegative cohort members. Each donor provided a peripheral blood sample, and peripheral blood mononuclear cells were used for TCR beta sequencing. Genomic DNA was extracted from the blood cell samples with the Qiagen DNeasy Blood Extraction Kit. This receptor was taken from a man aged 18 to 30 in good health and CMV-seronegative. Sequencing was performed on PBMCs.

The CDR3 in this case is CASSQMGQHEQYF. The DNA is TGTGCCAGCAGCCAAATGGGACAGCACGAGCAGTACTTC. The rearranged segments are TRBV7-9 and TRBJ2-7; 7 bases in the junction line up with TRBD1. The CDR3 sequence holds 13 residues, the cysteine and phenylalanine included. Just the 39-base CDR3 DNA is kept, in frame starting at base 1. V is cut back by 5 bases and J by 5 bases, with 6 bases in the junction unmatched. The germline V gene (reference sequence) supplies CDR1 SEHNR and CDR2 FQNEAQ. With the portions outside the CDR3 filled from the reference TRBV7-9 and TRBJ2-7 genes, the complete variable region becomes DTGVSQNPRHKITKRGQNVTFRCDPISEHNRLYWYRQTLGQGPEFLTYFQNEAQLEKSRLLSDRFSAERPKGSFSTLEIQRTEQGDSAMYLCASSQMGQHEQYFGPGTRLTVT.